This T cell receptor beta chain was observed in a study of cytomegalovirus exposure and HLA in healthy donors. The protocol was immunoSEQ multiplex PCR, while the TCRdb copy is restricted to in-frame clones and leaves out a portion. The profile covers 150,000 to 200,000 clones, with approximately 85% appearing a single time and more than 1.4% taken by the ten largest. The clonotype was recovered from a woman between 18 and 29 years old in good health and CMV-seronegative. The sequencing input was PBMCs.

The DNA of the CDR3 is TGCGCCAGCAGGAGGGGGACAGGGCCGGGACTAGCGGGACCAGATACGCAGTATTTT. Its protein is CASRRGTGPGLAGPDTQYF. The rearrangement joins TRBV10-2 to TRBJ2-3; 13 bases are a match to TRBD2. The germline V gene encodes CDR1 WSHSY and CDR2 SAAADI. There are 19 residues in the CDR3. J was trimmed by 4 bases and V by 6 bases; bases with no gene match: 16.